This passage covers 5 T cell receptor beta chains from one sample sequenced in a study of shared clonotypes between healthy human individuals. Clones were read by immunoSEQ multiplex PCR, and TCRdb kept only the in-frame ones, dropping some. Of some 1 million clones listed, about 70% are singletons. Sequenced: memory CD4+ T cells sorted from blood. As to subset: CD45RA-negative fraction. Receptors were obtained from a man aged 18 to 35 in good health.

This clone was observed a single time. This sequence joins TRBV2 and TRBJ2-7, with D unresolved. Germline values: CDR1 SNHLY, CDR2 FYNNEI. Trimming shortened V by 4 bases and J by 2 bases, and 12 bases separated the two germline ends. This CDR3 has 14 amino acids. Written as DNA, the CDR3 is TGTGCCAGCAGTGTGTTGGGGAATGCCTACGAGCAGTACTTC. It specifies CASSVLGNAYEQYF.

This clone was observed a few times. The chain couples TRBV30 to TRBJ2-7; D call uncertain. CDR3 length: 15 residues. Per the germline V gene, CDR1 is GTSNPN and CDR2 is SVGIG (reference sequence). With 4 bases removed from V and 4 bases from J, the gap between germline ends came to 20 bases. This chain's CDR3 is CAWKPIWSAGYEQYF. DNA of the CDR3: TGTGCCTGGAAGCCCATTTGGTCGGCAGGATACGAGCAGTACTTC.

The rearrangement links TRBV5-4 to TRBJ2-2, with 8 bases that match TRBD1. Germline V lookup: CDR1 SGHNT, CDR2 YYREEE (reference sequence). The CDR3 consists of 15 residues. Trimming at V came to 5 bases and at J to 1 base, leaving 4 bases not matched to a gene. The chain's CDR3 is CASRAGTGNTGELFF. CDR3 DNA: TGTGCCAGCAGGGCCGGGACAGGGAACACCGGGGAGCTGTTTTTT.

The gene calls are TRBV30 and TRBJ1-4; 7 nucleotides align to TRBD1. The CDR3 totals 14 residues. V lost 3 bases and J lost 8; bases outside the gene matches: 9. Per the germline V gene, CDR1 is GTSNPN and CDR2 is SVGIG (reference sequence). This CDR3 reads CAWRDRVKAEKLFF. In nucleotides, the CDR3 is TGTGCCTGGAGAGACAGGGTAAAGGCGGAAAAACTGTTTTTT.

The chain carries TRBV6-5 and TRBJ2-1; no firm D call. The CDR3 contains 13 residues. The V and J ends lost 6 bases and 4 bases respectively, with 10 bases between them. Germline V gives CDR1 MNHEY, CDR2 SVGAGI. For the CDR3, the DNA is TGTGCCAGCAGAATCGGGTTTTACAATGAGCAGTTCTTC. Translated: CASRIGFYNEQFF.